This TCR beta chain was recorded in a study of response to subunit inactivated influenza vaccine. This clonotype was detected only a few times. The antigen remains undetermined. TCRdb passed the RT-PCR reads through MiXCR, listing each CDR3 protein once. The sample records roughly 780,000 distinct CDR3 sequences, 18% being singletons. Study results and limitations: Every seasonal influenza vaccination brings in few new T cells, the authors suggested.

V was cut by 5 bases and J by 4 bases, with 11 bases left in between. The CDR3 length is 13 residues. Germline V gives CDR1 SGHTA, CDR2 FQGNSA. The TCR sequence derives from a man aged 50-59 years who received an inactivated influenza vaccine. The genes are TRBV7-2 and TRBJ1-2; D uncertain. Sequenced here: PBMCs from blood, sampled 5 to 6 days after vaccination. The CDR3 loop reads CASSIGTSYGYTF. Here the CDR3 DNA reads TGTGCCAGCAGCATTGGCACCTCCTATGGCTACACCTTC.